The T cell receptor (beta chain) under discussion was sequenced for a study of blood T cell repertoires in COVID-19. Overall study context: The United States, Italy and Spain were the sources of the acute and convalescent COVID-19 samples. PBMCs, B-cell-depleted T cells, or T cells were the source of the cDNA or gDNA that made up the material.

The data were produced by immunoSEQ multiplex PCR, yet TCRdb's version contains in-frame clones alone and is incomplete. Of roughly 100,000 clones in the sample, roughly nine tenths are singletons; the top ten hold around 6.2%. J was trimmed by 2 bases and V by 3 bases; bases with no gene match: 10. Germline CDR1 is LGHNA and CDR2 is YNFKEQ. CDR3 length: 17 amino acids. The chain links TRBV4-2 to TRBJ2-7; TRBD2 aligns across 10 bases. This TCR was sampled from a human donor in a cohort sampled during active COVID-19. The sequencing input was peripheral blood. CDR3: CASSQVGDGLAAYEQYF. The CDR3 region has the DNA TGTGCCAGCAGCCAGGTGGGAGACGGACTAGCGGCCTACGAGCAGTACTTC.